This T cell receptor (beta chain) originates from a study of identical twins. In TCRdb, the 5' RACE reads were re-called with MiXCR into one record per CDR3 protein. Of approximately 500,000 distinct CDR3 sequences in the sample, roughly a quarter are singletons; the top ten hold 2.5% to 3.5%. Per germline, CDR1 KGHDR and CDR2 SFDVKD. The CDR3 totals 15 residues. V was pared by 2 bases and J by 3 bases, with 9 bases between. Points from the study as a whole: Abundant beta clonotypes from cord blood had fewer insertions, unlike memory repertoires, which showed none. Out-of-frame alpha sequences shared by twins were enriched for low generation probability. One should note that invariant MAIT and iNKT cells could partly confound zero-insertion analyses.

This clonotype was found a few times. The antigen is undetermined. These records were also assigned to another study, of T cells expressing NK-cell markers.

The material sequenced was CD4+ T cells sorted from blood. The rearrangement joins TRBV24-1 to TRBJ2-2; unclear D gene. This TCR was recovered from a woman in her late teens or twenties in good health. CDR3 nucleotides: TGTGCCACCAGTGATTCCTGGGTGGACACCGGGGAGCTGTTTTTT. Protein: CATSDSWVDTGELFF.